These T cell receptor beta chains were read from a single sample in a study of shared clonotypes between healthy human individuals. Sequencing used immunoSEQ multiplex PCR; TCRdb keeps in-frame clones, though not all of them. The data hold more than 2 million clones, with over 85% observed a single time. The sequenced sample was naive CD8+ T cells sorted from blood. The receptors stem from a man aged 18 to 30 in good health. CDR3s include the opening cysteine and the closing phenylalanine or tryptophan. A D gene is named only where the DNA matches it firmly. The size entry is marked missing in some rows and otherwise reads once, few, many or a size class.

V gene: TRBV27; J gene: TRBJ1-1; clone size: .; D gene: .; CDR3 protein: CASSLGFDTEAFF; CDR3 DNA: TGTGCCAGCAGTTTAGGGTTCGACACTGAAGCTTTCTTT
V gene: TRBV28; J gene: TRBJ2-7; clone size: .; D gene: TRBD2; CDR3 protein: CASSFGGLSEQYF; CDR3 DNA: TGTGCCAGCAGTTTCGGGGGACTATCCGAGCAGTACTTC
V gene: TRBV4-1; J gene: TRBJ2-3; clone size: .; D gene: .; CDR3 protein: CASSQVVGGTDTQYF; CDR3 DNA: TGCGCCAGCAGCCAAGTAGTCGGCGGAACAGATACGCAGTATTTT
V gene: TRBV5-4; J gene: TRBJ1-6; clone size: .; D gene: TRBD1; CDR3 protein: CASSLDRDQNSPLHF; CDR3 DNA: TGTGCCAGCAGCCTGGACAGGGATCAAAATTCACCCCTCCACTTT
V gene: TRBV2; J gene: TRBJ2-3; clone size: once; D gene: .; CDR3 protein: CASSVASVTDTQYF; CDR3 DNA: TGTGCCAGCAGTGTGGCTAGTGTCACAGATACGCAGTATTTT
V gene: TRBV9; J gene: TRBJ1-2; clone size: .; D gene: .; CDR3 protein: CASSVGDTVYGYTF; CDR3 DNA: TGTGCCAGCAGCGTAGGGGACACAGTCTATGGCTACACCTTC
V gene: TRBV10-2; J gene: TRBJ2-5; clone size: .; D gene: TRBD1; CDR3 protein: CASTHSRDREWGQETQYF; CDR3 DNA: TGCGCCAGCACCCACTCCCGGGACAGGGAATGGGGCCAAGAGACCCAGTACTTC
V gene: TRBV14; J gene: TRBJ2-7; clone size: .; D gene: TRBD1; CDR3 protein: CASSQVGRGYEQYF; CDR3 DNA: TGTGCCAGCAGCCAAGTGGGCAGGGGGTACGAGCAGTACTTC
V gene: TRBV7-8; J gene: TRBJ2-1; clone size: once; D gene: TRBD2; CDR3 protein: CASSIRLAGVYNEQFF; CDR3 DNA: TGTGCCAGCAGCATCAGACTAGCGGGAGTTTACAATGAGCAGTTCTTC
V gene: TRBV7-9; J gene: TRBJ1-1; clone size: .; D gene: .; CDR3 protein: CASSLNRPDMNTEAFF; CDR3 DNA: TGTGCCAGCAGCTTAAATCGCCCGGACATGAACACTGAAGCTTTCTTT
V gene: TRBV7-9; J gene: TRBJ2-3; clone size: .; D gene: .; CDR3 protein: CASSLITGVTDTQYF; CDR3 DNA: TGTGCCAGCAGCCTCATTACGGGAGTCACAGATACGCAGTATTTT
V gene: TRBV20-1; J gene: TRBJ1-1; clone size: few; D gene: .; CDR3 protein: CSARRVTEAFF; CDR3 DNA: TGCAGTGCTAGAAGGGTAACTGAAGCTTTCTTT
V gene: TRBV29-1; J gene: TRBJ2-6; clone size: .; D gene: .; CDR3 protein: CSVIGTPDFGANVLTF; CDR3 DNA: TGCAGCGTTATTGGGACACCTGACTTTGGGGCCAACGTCCTGACTTTC
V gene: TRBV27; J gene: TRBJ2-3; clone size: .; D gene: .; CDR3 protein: CASSLYPGTDTQYF; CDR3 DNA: TGTGCCAGCAGTTTATACCCGGGCACAGATACGCAGTATTTT
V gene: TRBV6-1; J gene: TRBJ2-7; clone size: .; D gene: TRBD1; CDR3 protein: CASSVIGQGVEQYF; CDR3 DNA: TGTGCCAGCAGTGTCATAGGACAGGGCGTCGAGCAGTACTTC
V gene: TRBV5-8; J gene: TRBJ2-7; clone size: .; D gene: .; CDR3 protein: CASSLLTSTYEQYF; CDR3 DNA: TGTGCCAGCAGCCTATTGACGTCTACCTACGAGCAGTACTTC
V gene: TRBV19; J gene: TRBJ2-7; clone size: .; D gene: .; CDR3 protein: CASSIDLESYEQYF; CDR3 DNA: TGTGCCAGTAGTATAGATCTGGAGTCCTACGAGCAGTACTTC
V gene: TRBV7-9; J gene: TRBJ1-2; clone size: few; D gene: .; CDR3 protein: CASSTEIYGYTF; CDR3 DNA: TGTGCCAGCAGTACAGAGATCTATGGCTACACCTTC
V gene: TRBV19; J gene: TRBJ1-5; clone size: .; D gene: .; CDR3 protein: CASSISRAASLVSPQHF; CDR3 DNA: TGTGCCAGTAGTATAAGTAGGGCAGCATCTTTGGTATCCCCCCAGCACTTT
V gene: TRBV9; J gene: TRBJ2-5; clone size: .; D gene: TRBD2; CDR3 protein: CASSGAGLAGETQYF; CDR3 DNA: TGTGCCAGCAGCGGGGCTGGACTAGCGGGGGAGACCCAGTACTTC
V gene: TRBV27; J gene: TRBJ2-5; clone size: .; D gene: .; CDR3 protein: CASSFGRGNGTQYF; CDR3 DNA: TGTGCCAGCAGTTTTGGCAGGGGCAACGGGACCCAGTACTTC
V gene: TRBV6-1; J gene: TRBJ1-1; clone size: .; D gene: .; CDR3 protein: CASSEQGLQAGTEAFF; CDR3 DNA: TGTGCCAGCAGTGAACAGGGGCTTCAAGCGGGCACTGAAGCTTTCTTT
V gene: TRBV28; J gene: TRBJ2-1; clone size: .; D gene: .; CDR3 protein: CASNRLVNEQFF; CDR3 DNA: TGTGCCAGCAATAGATTGGTAAATGAGCAGTTCTTC
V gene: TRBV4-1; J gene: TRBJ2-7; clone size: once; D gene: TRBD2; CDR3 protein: CASSRTSGAPYEQYF; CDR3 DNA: TGCGCCAGCAGCCGGACTAGCGGGGCTCCCTACGAGCAGTACTTC
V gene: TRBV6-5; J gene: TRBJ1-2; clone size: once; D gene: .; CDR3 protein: CASSEGERYGYTF; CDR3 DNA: TGTGCCAGCAGCGAGGGGGAGAGATATGGCTACACCTTC
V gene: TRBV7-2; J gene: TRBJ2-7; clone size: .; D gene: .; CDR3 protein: CASSLYGSYEQYF; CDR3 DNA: TGTGCCAGCAGCTTATACGGGAGCTACGAGCAGTACTTC
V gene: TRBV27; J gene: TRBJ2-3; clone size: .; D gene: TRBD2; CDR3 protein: CASSLNWAGADTQYF; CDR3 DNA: TGTGCCAGCAGTTTGAATTGGGCGGGGGCAGATACGCAGTATTTT
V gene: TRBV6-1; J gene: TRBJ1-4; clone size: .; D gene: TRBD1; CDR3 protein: CARIDKTGENEKLFF; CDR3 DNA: TGTGCCAGAATTGACAAGACAGGGGAAAATGAAAAACTGTTTTTT
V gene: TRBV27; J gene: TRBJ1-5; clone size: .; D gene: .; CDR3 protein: CASRPDLGSHQPQHF; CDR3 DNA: TGTGCCAGCAGGCCTGATCTGGGGTCCCATCAGCCCCAGCATTTT
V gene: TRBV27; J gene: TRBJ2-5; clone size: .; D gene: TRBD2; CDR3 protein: CASRSGTSGRQETQYF; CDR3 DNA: TGTGCCAGCAGATCTGGGACTAGCGGGAGGCAAGAGACCCAGTACTTC
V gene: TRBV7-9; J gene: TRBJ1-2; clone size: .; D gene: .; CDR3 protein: CASQAETFYGYTF; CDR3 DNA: TGTGCCAGTCAGGCAGAAACCTTCTATGGCTACACCTTC
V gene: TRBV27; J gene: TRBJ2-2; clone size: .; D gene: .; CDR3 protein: CASSFMGATGELFF; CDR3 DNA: TGTGCCAGCAGTTTTATGGGGGCCACCGGGGAGCTGTTTTTT
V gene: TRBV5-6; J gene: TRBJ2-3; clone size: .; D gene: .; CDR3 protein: CASSSEVSGGESDTQYF; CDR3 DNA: TGTGCCAGCAGCTCCGAGGTTTCTGGAGGAGAGTCCGATACGCAGTATTTT
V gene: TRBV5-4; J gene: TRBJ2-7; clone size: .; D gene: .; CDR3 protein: CASSFPGLSYEQYF; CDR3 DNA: TGTGCCAGCAGCTTTCCGGGACTTTCCTACGAGCAGTACTTC
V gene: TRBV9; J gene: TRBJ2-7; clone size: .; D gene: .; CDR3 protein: CASSVEGGGGPLLINEQYF; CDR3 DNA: TGTGCCAGCAGCGTAGAGGGAGGAGGGGGACCCTTACTTATTAACGAGCAGTACTTC
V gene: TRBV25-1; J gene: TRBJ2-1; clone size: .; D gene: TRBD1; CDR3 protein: CASSEGQGAPHEQFF; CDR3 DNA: TGTGCCAGCAGTGAAGGCCAGGGGGCGCCTCATGAGCAGTTCTTC
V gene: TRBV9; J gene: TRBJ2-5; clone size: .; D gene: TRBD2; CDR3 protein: CASSMGLAEETQYF; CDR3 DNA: TGTGCCAGCAGCATGGGCCTAGCGGAAGAGACCCAGTACTTC
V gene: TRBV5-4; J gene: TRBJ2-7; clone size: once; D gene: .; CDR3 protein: CASNRRGSSYEQYF; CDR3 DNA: TGTGCCAGCAACCGTCGTGGGAGCTCCTACGAGCAGTACTTC
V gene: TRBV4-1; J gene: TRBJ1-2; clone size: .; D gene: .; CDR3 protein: CASSQAAYGYTF; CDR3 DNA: TGCGCCAGCAGCCAAGCAGCTTATGGCTACACCTTC
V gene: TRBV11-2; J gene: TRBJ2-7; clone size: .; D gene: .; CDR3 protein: CASSLYNEQYF; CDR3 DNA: TGTGCCAGCAGCTTATATAACGAGCAGTACTTC
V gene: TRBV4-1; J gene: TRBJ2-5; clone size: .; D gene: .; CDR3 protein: CASSQRLGETQYF; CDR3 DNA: TGCGCCAGCAGCCAAAGACTCGGGGAGACCCAGTACTTC
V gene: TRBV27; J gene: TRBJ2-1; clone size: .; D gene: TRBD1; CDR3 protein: CASRQDRGNEQFF; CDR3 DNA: TGTGCCAGCAGACAAGACAGGGGGAATGAGCAGTTCTTC
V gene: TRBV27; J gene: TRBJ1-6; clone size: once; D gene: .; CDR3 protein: CASSLQGNSPLHF; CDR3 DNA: TGTGCCAGCAGTTTACAAGGGAATTCACCCCTCCACTTT
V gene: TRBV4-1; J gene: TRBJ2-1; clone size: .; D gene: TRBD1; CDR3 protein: CASSQVQGTYNEQFF; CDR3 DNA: TGCGCCAGCAGCCAAGTACAGGGGACCTACAATGAGCAGTTCTTC
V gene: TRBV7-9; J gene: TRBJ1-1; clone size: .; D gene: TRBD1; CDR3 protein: CASSLGWRDRGQNTEAFF; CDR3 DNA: TGTGCCAGCAGCTTAGGGTGGCGGGACAGGGGTCAGAACACTGAAGCTTTCTTT
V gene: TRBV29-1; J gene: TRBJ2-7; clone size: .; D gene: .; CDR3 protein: CSVTGQSYEQYF; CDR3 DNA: TGCAGCGTGACAGGACAATCCTACGAGCAGTACTTC
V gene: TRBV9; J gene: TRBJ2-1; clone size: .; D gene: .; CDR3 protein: CASSGTRGNEQFF; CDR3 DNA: TGTGCCAGCAGCGGGACCCGAGGGAATGAGCAGTTCTTC
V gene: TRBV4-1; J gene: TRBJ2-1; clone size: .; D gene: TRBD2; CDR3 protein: CASRDGLAGARDEQFF; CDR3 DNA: TGCGCCAGCAGAGACGGACTAGCGGGGGCCCGGGACGAGCAGTTCTTC
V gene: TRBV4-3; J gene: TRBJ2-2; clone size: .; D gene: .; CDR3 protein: CASSQDEGAGELFF; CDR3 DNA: TGCGCCAGCAGCCAAGATGAGGGTGCCGGGGAGCTGTTTTTT